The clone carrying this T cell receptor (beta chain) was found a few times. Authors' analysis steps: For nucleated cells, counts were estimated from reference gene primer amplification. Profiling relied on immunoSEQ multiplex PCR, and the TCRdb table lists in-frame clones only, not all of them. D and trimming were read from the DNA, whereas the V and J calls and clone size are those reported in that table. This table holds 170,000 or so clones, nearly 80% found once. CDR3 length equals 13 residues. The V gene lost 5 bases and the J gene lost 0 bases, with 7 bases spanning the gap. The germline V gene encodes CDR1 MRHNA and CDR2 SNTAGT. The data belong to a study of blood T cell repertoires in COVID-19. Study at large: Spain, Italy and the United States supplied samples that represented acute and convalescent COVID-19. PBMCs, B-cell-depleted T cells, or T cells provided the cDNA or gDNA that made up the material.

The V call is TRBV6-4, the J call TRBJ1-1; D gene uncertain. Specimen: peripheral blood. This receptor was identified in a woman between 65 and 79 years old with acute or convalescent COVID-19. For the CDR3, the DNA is TGTGCCAGCAGTAAGGAGTTGAACACTGAAGCTTTCTTT. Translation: CASSKELNTEAFF.